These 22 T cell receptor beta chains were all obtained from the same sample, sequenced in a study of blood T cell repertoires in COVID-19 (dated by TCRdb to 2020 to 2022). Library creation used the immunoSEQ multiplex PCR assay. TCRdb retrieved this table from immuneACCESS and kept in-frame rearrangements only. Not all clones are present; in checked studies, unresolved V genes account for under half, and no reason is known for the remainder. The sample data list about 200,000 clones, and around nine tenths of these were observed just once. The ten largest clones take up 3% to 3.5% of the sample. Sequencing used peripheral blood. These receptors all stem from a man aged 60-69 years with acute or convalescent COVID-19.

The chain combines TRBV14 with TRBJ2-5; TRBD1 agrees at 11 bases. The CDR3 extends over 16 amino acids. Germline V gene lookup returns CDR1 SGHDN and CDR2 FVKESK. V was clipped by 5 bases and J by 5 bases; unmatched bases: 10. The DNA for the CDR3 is TGTGCCAGCAGCGGAACGGACAGGGGGCTTTTGGAGACCCAGTACTTC. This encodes CASSGTDRGLLETQYF.

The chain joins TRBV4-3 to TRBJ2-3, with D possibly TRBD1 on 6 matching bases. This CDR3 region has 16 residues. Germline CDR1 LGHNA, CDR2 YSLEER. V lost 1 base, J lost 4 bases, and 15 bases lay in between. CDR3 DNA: TGCGCCAGCAGCCAAGCTTTGCAGGGGCTGCCAGATACGCAGTATTTT. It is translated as CASSQALQGLPDTQYF.

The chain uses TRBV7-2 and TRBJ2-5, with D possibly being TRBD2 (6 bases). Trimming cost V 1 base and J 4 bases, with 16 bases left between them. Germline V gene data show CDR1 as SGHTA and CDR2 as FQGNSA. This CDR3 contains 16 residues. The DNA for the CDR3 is TGTGCCAGCAGCTTAGGTCTTTCGGGGGAAGGAGAGACCCAGTACTTC. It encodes CASSLGLSGEGETQYF. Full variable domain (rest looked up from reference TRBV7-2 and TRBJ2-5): GAGVSQSPSNKVTEKGKDVELRCDPISGHTALYWYRQSLGQGLEFLIYFQGNSAPDKSGLPSDRFSAERTGGSVSTLTIQRTQQEDSAVYLCASSLGLSGEGETQYFGPGTRLLVL.

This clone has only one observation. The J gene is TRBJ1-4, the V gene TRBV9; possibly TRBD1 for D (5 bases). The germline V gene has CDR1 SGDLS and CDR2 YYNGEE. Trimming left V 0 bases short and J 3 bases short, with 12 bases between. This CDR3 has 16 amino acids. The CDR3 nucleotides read TGTGCCAGCAGCGTAGGGGGGGGTACCCCTAATGAAAAACTGTTTTTT. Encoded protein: CASSVGGGTPNEKLFF. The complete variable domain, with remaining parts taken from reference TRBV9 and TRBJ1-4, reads DSGVTQTPKHLITATGQRVTLRCSPRSGDLSVYWYQQSLDQGLQFLIQYYNGEERAKGNILERFSAQQFPDLHSELNLSSLELGDSALYFCASSVGGGTPNEKLFFGSGTQLSVL.

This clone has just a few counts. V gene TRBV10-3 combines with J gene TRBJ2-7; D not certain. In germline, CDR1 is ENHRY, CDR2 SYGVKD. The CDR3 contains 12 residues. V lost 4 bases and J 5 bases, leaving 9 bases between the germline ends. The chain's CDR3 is CAISVAGDEQYF. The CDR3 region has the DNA TGTGCCATCAGTGTAGCCGGAGACGAGCAGTACTTC.

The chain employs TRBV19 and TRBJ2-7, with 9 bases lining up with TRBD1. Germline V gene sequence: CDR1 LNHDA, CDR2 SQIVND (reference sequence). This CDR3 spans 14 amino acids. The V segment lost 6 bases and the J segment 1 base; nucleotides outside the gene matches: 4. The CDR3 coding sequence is TGTGCCAGTAGCTCCGGGACAGGGTCCTACGAGCAGTACTTC. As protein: CASSSGTGSYEQYF.

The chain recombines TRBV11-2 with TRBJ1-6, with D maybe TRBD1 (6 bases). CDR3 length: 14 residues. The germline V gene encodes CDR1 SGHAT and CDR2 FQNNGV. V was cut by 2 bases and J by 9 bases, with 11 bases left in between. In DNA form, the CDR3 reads TGTGCCAGCAGCTTAATTGTCAGGGGTTCACCCCTCCACTTT. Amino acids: CASSLIVRGSPLHF.

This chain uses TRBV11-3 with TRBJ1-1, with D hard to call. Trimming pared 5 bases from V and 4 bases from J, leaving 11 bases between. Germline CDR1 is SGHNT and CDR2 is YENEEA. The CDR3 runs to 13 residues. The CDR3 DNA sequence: TGTGCCAGCAGCCTAAATGTTGGCACTGAAGCTTTCTTT. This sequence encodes CASSLNVGTEAFF. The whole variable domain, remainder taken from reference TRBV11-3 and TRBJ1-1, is EAGVVQSPRYKIIEKKQPVAFWCNPISGHNTLYWYLQNLGQGPELLIRYENEEAVDDSQLPKDRFSAERLKGVDSTLKIQPAELGDSAVYLCASSLNVGTEAFFGQGTRLTVV.

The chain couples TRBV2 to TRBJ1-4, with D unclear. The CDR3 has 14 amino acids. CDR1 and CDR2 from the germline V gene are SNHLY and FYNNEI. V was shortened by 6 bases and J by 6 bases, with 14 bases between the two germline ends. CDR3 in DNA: TGTGCCAGCAGCGACCTGGGAGGGTATGAAAAACTGTTTTTT. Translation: CASSDLGGYEKLFF.

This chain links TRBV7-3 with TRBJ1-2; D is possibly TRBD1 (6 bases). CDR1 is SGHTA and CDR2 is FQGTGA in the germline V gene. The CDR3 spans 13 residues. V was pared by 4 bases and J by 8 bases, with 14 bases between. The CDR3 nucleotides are TGTGCCAGCAGCTCCGCGGGGGGCTCGGGCTACACCTTC. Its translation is CASSSAGGSGYTF.

CDR3 coding DNA: TGTGCCAGCAGCCCCCGCCAGGGGTCAGATACGCAGTATTTT. Its translation is CASSPRQGSDTQYF. This rearrangement joins TRBV9 to TRBJ2-3; possible D gene TRBD1, 6 bases. V was cut by 4 bases and J by 4 bases, with 13 bases left in between. Germline V gene sequence: CDR1 SGDLS, CDR2 YYNGEE. The CDR3 is made up of 14 amino acids.

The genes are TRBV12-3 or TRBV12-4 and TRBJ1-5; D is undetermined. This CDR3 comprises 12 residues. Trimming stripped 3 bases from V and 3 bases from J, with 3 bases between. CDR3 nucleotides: TGTGCCAGCAGTTTTCACAATCAGCCCCAGCATTTT. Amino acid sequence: CASSFHNQPQHF.

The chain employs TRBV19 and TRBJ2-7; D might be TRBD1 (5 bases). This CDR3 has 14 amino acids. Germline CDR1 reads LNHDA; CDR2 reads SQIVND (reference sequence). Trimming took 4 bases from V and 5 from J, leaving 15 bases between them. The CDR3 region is CASSTDSARDEQYF. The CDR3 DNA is TGTGCCAGTAGTACCGACAGTGCACGGGACGAGCAGTACTTC.

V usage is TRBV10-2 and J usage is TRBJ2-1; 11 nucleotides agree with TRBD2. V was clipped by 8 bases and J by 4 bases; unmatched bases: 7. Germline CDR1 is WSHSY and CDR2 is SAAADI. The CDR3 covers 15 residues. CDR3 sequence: CASSLAGGRYNEQFF. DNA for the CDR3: TGCGCCAGCTCGCTAGCGGGGGGTAGGTACAATGAGCAGTTCTTC.

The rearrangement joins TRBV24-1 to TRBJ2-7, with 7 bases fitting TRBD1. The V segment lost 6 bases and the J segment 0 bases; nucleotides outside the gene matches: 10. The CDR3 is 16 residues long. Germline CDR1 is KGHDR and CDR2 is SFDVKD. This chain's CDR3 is CATSIGTALRSYEQYF. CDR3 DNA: TGTGCCACCAGTATTGGGACAGCCCTACGCTCCTACGAGCAGTACTTC.

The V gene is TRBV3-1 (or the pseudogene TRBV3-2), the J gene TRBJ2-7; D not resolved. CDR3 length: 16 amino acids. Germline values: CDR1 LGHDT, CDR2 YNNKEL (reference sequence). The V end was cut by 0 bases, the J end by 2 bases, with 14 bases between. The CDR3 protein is CASSQDGPGQAYEQYF. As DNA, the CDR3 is TGTGCCAGCAGCCAAGATGGCCCAGGCCAGGCCTACGAGCAGTACTTC.

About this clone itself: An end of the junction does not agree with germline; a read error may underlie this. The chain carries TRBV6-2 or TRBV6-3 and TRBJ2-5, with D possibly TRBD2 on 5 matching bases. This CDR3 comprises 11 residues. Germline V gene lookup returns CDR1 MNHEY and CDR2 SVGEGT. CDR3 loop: CASSHSEAQYF. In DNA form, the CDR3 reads TGTGCCAGCAGTCACTCGGAGGCCCAGTACTTC.

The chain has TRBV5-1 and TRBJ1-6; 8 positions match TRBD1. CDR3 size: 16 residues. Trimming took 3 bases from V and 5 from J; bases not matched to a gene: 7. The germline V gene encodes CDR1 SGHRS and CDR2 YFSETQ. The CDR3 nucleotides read TGCGCCAGCAGCTCACCATGGGGACAGGATAATTCACCCCTCCACTTT. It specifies CASSSPWGQDNSPLHF.

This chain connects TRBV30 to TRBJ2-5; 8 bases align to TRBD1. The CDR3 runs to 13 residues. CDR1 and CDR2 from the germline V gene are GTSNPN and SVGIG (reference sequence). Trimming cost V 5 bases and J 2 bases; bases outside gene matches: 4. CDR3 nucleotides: TGTGCCTGGCGACAGGGGCATCAAGAGACCCAGTACTTC. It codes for CAWRQGHQETQYF.

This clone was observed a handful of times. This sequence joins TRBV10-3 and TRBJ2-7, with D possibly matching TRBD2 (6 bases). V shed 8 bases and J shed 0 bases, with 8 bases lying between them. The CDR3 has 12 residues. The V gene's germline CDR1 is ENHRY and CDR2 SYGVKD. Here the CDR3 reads CAIGTASYEQYF. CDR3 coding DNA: TGTGCCATCGGGACTGCCTCCTACGAGCAGTACTTC.

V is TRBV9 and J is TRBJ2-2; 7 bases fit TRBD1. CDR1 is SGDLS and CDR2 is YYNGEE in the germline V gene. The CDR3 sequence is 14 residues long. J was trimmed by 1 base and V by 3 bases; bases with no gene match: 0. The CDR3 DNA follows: TGTGCCAGCAGCGGACAGGGGAACACCGGGGAGCTGTTTTTT. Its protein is CASSGQGNTGELFF.

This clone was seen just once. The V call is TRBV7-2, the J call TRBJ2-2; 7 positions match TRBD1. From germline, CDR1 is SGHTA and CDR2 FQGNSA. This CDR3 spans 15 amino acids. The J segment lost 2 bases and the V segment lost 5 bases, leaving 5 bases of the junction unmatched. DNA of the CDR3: TGTGCCAGCAGCCCGTGGGACAGAAACACCGGGGAGCTGTTTTTT. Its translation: CASSPWDRNTGELFF.